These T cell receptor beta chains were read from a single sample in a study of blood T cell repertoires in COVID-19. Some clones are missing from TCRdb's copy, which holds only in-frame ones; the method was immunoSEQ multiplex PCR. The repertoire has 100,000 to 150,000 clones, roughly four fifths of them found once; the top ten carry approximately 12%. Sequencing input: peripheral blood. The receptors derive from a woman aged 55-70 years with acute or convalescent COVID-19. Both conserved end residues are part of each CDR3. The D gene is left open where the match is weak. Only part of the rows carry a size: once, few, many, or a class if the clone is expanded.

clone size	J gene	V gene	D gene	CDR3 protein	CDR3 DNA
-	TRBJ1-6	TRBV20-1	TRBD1	CSASGLRTGSNSPLHF	TGCAGTGCTAGTGGGCTCCGGACAGGGTCTAATTCACCCCTCCACTTT
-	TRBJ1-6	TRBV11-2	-	CASRRSTNSPLHF	TGTGCCAGCCGCCGGAGCACCAATTCACCCCTCCACTTT
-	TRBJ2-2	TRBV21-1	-	CASSKSAAHSPTNTGELFF	TGTGCCAGCAGCAAAAGTGCAGCTCACAGTCCTACGAACACCGGGGAGCTGTTTTTT
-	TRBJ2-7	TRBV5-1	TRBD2	CASSSEMTAGRPFEQYF	TGCGCCAGCAGTTCGGAGATGACAGCGGGGAGGCCTTTCGAGCAGTACTTC
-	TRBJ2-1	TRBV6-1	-	CASSDGSDRLDEQFF	TGTGCCAGCAGTGATGGAAGCGACCGGCTCGATGAGCAGTTCTTC
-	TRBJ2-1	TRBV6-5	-	CASRALAAPYNEQFF	TGTGCCAGCAGGGCCCTGGCGGCCCCCTACAATGAGCAGTTCTTC
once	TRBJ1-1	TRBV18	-	CASSPGGGGDTEAFF	TGTGCCAGCTCCCCGGGAGGGGGAGGGGACACTGAAGCTTTCTTT
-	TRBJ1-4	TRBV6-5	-	CASSSNRNEKLFF	TGTGCCAGCAGTTCCAATAGAAATGAAAAACTGTTTTTT
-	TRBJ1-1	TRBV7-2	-	CASSLVAVEAFF	TGTGCCAGCAGCTTAGTCGCGGTGGAGGCTTTCTTT
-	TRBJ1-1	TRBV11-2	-	CASSLEGGGAFF	TGTGCCAGCAGCTTAGAGGGGGGAGGAGCTTTCTTT
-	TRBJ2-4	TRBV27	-	CASSLLGGAAAKNIQYF	TGTGCCAGCAGTTTGTTAGGGGGGGCTGCGGCCAAAAACATTCAGTACTTC
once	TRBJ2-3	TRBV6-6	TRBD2	CASQTGGLRADTQYF	TGTGCCAGCCAAACGGGGGGTCTTAGGGCAGATACGCAGTATTTT
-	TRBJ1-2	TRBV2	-	CASNPIWGSYGYTF	TGTGCCAGCAACCCCATTTGGGGCTCCTATGGCTACACCTTC
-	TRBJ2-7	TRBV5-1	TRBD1	CASSVDRGYEQYF	TGCGCCAGCAGCGTGGACAGGGGCTACGAGCAGTACTTC
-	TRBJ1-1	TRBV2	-	CASSDPGTGKMNTEAFF	TGTGCCAGCAGTGACCCTGGAACAGGGAAAATGAACACTGAAGCTTTCTTT
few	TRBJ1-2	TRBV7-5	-	CVRSQWDRELYGYTF	TGTGTCAGAAGCCAATGGGACAGGGAGCTCTATGGCTACACCTTC
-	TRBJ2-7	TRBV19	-	CASSMVFGGSYEQYF	TGTGCCAGTAGTATGGTCTTCGGGGGCTCCTACGAGCAGTACTTC
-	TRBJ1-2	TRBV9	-	CASSARTPLGGYTF	TGTGCCAGCAGCGCCCGGACACCCCTGGGAGGCTACACCTTC
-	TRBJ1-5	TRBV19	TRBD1	CASSLFGTATNQPQHF	TGTGCCAGTAGTCTCTTCGGGACAGCGACTAATCAGCCCCAGCATTTT
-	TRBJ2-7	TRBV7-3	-	CASSPGQGPSEQYF	TGTGCCAGCAGCCCGGGGCAGGGGCCCTCCGAGCAGTACTTC
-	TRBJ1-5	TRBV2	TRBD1	CASSERGPRGGNQPQHF	TGTGCCAGCAGTGAAAGGGGACCCAGGGGGGGCAATCAGCCCCAGCATTTT
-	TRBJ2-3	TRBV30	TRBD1	CAWGTGRTDTQYF	TGTGCCTGGGGGACAGGGCGCACAGATACGCAGTATTTT
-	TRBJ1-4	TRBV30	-	CAWSTGGNEKLFF	TGTGCCTGGAGTACGGGAGGTAATGAAAAACTGTTTTTT
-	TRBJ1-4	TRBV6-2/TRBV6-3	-	CASSYRRLSTNEKLFF	TGTGCCAGCAGTTACCGCAGGCTGTCAACTAATGAAAAACTGTTTTTT
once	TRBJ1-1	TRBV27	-	CASSFSTEAFF	TGTGCCAGCAGTTTTAGCACTGAAGCTTTCTTT
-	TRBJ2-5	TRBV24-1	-	CATSGKQDQETQYF	TGTGCCACCAGTGGTAAACAAGACCAAGAGACCCAGTACTTC
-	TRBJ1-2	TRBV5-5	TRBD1	CASSPGQGTYGYTF	TGTGCCAGCAGCCCCGGACAGGGCACGTATGGCTACACCTTC
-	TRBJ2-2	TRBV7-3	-	CASSLGQLTGELFF	TGTGCCAGCAGCTTAGGACAGCTTACCGGGGAGCTGTTTTTT
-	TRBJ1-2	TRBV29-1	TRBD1	CSVVGTGTSGYGYTF	TGCAGCGTTGTTGGGACAGGGACTAGCGGCTATGGCTACACCTTC
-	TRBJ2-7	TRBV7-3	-	CASSLSEVSAYEQYF	TGTGCCAGCAGCTTATCCGAGGTTTCGGCCTACGAGCAGTACTTC
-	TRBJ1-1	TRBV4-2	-	CASSQERGLGTFEAFF	TGTGCCAGCAGCCAAGAAAGGGGATTGGGTACCTTTGAAGCTTTCTTT
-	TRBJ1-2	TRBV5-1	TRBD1	CARSPKTTGGSGGYTF	TGCGCCCGCAGCCCGAAAACGACAGGGGGGAGTGGTGGCTACACCTTC
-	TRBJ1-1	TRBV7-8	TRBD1	CASRRQGGTEAFF	TGTGCCAGCAGGCGACAGGGAGGCACTGAAGCTTTCTTT
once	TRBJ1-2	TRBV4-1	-	CASSQDPGRDYGYTF	TGCGCCAGCAGCCAAGACCCGGGAAGGGACTATGGCTACACCTTC
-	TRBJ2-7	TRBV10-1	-	CASSEKQGSSYEQYF	TGCGCCAGCAGTGAGAAACAGGGAAGCTCCTACGAGCAGTACTTC
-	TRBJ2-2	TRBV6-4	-	CASSGRGDTGELFF	TGTGCCAGCAGTGGACGGGGAGACACCGGGGAGCTGTTTTTT
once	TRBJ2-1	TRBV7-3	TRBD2	CASSDGLAGGRDEQFF	TGTGCCAGCAGCGACGGACTAGCGGGGGGGCGTGATGAGCAGTTCTTC
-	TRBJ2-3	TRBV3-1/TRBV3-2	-	CASSTFRESGVDTQYF	TGTGCCAGCAGCACCTTCCGAGAGAGTGGAGTAGATACGCAGTATTTT
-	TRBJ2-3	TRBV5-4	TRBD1	CASSFQGASTDTQYF	TGTGCCAGCAGCTTCCAGGGGGCGAGCACAGATACGCAGTATTTT
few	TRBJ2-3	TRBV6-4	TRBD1	CASSENPTGTDTQYF	TGTGCCAGCAGTGAAAATCCGACAGGGACAGATACGCAGTATTTT
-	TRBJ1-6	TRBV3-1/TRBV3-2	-	CASSQGTFLGGSPLHF	TGTGCCAGCAGTCAAGGGACCTTCTTGGGGGGATCACCCCTCCACTTT
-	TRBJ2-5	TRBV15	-	CATSRGLGETQYF	TGTGCCACCAGCAGAGGGCTAGGAGAGACCCAGTACTTC